Listed below are T cell receptor beta chains from one sample, sequenced in a study of graft-versus-host responses after intestinal transplantation. Libraries were prepared by immunoSEQ multiplex PCR; TCRdb keeps only in-frame clonotypes and omits some of them. The sample holds 95,000 to 100,000 clones, roughly 82% seen once. The sample here was PBMCs, taken 255 days after intestinal transplant. The receptor source for this set is a human patient who received an intestinal transplant, so some T cells may come from the graft donor. CDR3s include the opening cysteine and the closing phenylalanine or tryptophan. The D gene is left open where the match is weak. Rows may omit the clone size; those that give it use once, few, many or a size class.

>-|TRBV5-4|-|TRBJ2-2
TGTGCCAGCAGCAGAAGCCTCGGACAGAACGGGGAGCTGTTTTTT
CASSRSLGQNGELFF
>TRBD1|TRBV5-1|-|TRBJ1-5
TGCGCCAGCAGCGAGGGACAGGGGGCCCATCAGCCCCAGCATTTT
CASSEGQGAHQPQHF
>-|TRBV28|-|TRBJ1-2
TGTGCCAGCAGTTTCCCCCGGGGAGTTAACTATGGCTACACCTTC
CASSFPRGVNYGYTF
>TRBD1|TRBV30|-|TRBJ1-1
TGTGCCTGGACCCCCGACAGGGGCTGGACTGAAGCTTTCTTT
CAWTPDRGWTEAFF
>-|TRBV2|-|TRBJ2-1
TGTGCCAGCAGTGGATCAGGGAATGAGCAGTTCTTC
CASSGSGNEQFF
>-|TRBV7-6|medium-sized|TRBJ1-2
TGTGCCAGCAGCTTAGAGGGGTTCGCTGGCTACACCTTC
CASSLEGFAGYTF
>-|TRBV5-1|-|TRBJ2-7
TGCGCCAGCAGCTCTAGCGTCGGCTCGGGGGAGCAGTACTTC
CASSSSVGSGEQYF
>TRBD2|TRBV7-9|-|TRBJ2-5
TGTGCCAGCAGCCGCGGCGGGCAACGGTGGCGGGGGGAAGGGGAGACCCAGTACTTC
CASSRGGQRWRGEGETQYF
>-|TRBV19|-|TRBJ1-4
TGTGCCAGTAGTATCTCACCGACTAATGAAAAACTGTTTTTT
CASSISPTNEKLFF
>-|TRBV9|-|TRBJ1-2
TGTGCCAGCAGCGTACAGGGAGGTGGCTACACCTTC
CASSVQGGGYTF